Following are 18 T cell receptor beta chains from one sample sequenced in a study of human T cells and chemical hapten exposure. Unfractionated whole blood was the source from which total RNA was extracted. TCRdb analysed the 5' RACE reads with MiXCR anew, one entry per CDR3 protein. The table lists 65,000 to 95,000 distinct CDR3 sequences, roughly 7.7% of them singletons, with around 2.3% in the top ten. These receptors were taken from a male donor in good health.

A note on this clonotype: It may be a read error: a sequence one base away is much more abundant. This chain uses TRBV6-1 with TRBJ2-7; 12 nucleotides line up with TRBD2. The CDR3 sequence is 15 residues long. With V trimmed by 2 bases and J by 9 bases, 8 bases remained unmatched. In germline, CDR1 is MNHNS, CDR2 SASEGT. CDR3 protein: CASSEPGLAGRGQYF. The CDR3, as DNA: TGTGCCAGCAGTGAACCGGGACTAGCGGGTCGCGGGCAGTACTTC.

This clonotype showed up many times. J is TRBJ1-4 and V is TRBV7-2; D gene uncertain. From germline, CDR1 is SGHTA and CDR2 FQGNSA. The CDR3 is made up of 12 amino acids. With 5 bases removed from V and 2 bases from J, the gap between germline ends came to 3 bases. Here the CDR3 DNA reads TGTGCCAGCAGCCTGACTAATGAAAAACTGTTTTTT. Its protein is CASSLTNEKLFF.

Ten or more counts support this clonotype. V is TRBV20-1 and J is TRBJ2-1; no clear D. Germline V gene lookup returns CDR1 DFQATT and CDR2 SNEGSKA (reference sequence). The CDR3 runs to 13 residues. V shed 1 base and J shed 9 bases, with 13 bases lying between them. The CDR3 DNA follows: TGCAGTGCTAGAGTGGTGGGTAGTGGTGAGCAGTTCTTC. It encodes CSARVVGSGEQFF.

The rearrangement uses TRBV13 and TRBJ1-3; D is ambiguous. The CDR3 totals 15 residues. V lost 3 bases and J 2 bases, leaving 11 bases between the germline ends. The germline CDR1 and CDR2 sequences are PRHDT and FYEKMQ (reference sequence). CDR3 protein: CASSFRPLAGNTIYF. The CDR3 DNA reads as TGTGCCAGCAGCTTTCGGCCCCTGGCTGGAAACACCATATATTTT. Full variable domain (missing parts from reference TRBV13 and TRBJ1-3): AAGVIQSPRHLIKEKRETATLKCYPIPRHDTVYWYQQGPGQDPQFLISFYEKMQSDKGSIPDRFSAQQFSDYHSELNMSSLELGDSALYFCASSFRPLAGNTIYFGEGSWLTVV.

This clonotype has more than one count but fewer than ten. The J gene is TRBJ1-5, the V gene TRBV7-8; 9 bases agree with TRBD1. The germline gives CDR1 SGHVS, CDR2 FQNEAQ. Losses at the gene ends were 5 bases for V and 7 bases for J; bases not matched to a gene: 9. The CDR3 contains 15 residues. The CDR3 reads CASSQLPGQGQPQHF. The CDR3 DNA sequence: TGTGCCAGCAGCCAACTACCGGGACAGGGCCAGCCCCAGCATTTT.

At least ten counts were recorded for this clonotype. The genes are TRBV7-9 and TRBJ1-2; 9 bases line up with TRBD1. Germline CDR1 is SEHNR and CDR2 is FQNEAQ (reference sequence). This CDR3 comprises 14 residues. Losses at the gene ends were 5 bases for V and 2 bases for J; bases not matched to a gene: 3. The CDR3 bases are TGTGCCAGCAGCCCCGGACAGGGGAACTATGGCTACACCTTC. Its translation is CASSPGQGNYGYTF.

This clonotype was observed many times. The CDR3, as DNA: TGTGCCAGCAGCTTTGGAAATCAGCCCCAGCATTTT. It specifies CASSFGNQPQHF. The chain is built from TRBV7-9 and TRBJ1-5; unclear D gene. With 3 bases removed from V and 4 bases from J, the gap between germline ends came to 4 bases. This CDR3 is built from 12 residues. The germline V gene encodes CDR1 SEHNR and CDR2 FQNEAQ (reference sequence).

This clonotype was seen many times. This chain connects TRBV10-3 to TRBJ2-3; 11 nucleotides agree with TRBD1. Germline-derived CDR1 and CDR2 are ENHRY and SYGVKD. The trim removed 10 bases at V and 4 bases at J, leaving 4 bases unmatched. The CDR3 loop spans 13 amino acids. CDR3 region: CATGQGEADTQYF. DNA for the CDR3: TGTGCCACGGGACAGGGGGAGGCAGATACGCAGTATTTT.

This clonotype was found a few times. V is TRBV10-3 and J is TRBJ2-5; 7 positions match TRBD1. The CDR3 totals 14 residues. Germline CDR1 reads ENHRY; CDR2 reads SYGVKD. Losses at the gene ends were 2 bases for V and 4 bases for J; bases not matched to a gene: 4. The CDR3 DNA follows: TGTGCCATCAGTGAGGTCAGGGGGTCAGAGACCCAGTACTTC. It codes for CAISEVRGSETQYF.

This clonotype was found a few times. This rearrangement joins TRBV7-9 to TRBJ1-1; 10 nucleotides align to TRBD1. V shed 5 bases, J shed 5 bases, and the junction held 8 bases outside the gene matches. This CDR3 is built from 15 residues. Germline V lookup: CDR1 SEHNR, CDR2 FQNEAQ (reference sequence). CDR3 protein: CASSHDRGRGTEAFF. The CDR3 DNA reads TGTGCCAGCAGCCACGACAGGGGGCGAGGTACTGAAGCTTTCTTT.

The chain combines TRBV12-3 or TRBV12-4 with TRBJ1-1; D is ambiguous. The CDR3 sequence is 13 residues long. V was cut by 3 bases and J by 3 bases, with 8 bases left in between. CDR3 in amino acids: CASSFHGDTEAFF. The CDR3 coding sequence is TGTGCCAGCAGTTTCCACGGGGACACTGAAGCTTTCTTT.

This chain joins TRBV10-3 and TRBJ2-6, with 8 bases fitting TRBD2. The CDR3 spans 19 residues. Germline loops: CDR1 ENHRY, CDR2 SYGVKD. The trim removed 2 bases at V and 0 bases at J, leaving 9 bases unmatched. The CDR3 loop is CAISEPGLGNPSGANVLTF. In DNA form, the CDR3 reads TGTGCCATCAGTGAGCCGGGACTAGGCAATCCCTCTGGGGCCAACGTCCTGACTTTC.

Ten or more counts support this clonotype. The CDR3 bases are TGCAGTGCTAGAACTGTAGGGACAGCAGCCCTAGATACGCAGTATTTT. Translated: CSARTVGTAALDTQYF. The rearrangement joins TRBV20-1 to TRBJ2-3; 7 bases agree with TRBD1. This CDR3 is 16 amino acids long. Germline trimming cut 2 bases from V and 5 bases from J; bases unmatched to any gene: 13. Germline-derived CDR1 and CDR2 are DFQATT and SNEGSKA (reference sequence).

This clonotype appeared many times. The CDR3: CAASLHENPGQGTYGYTF. CDR3 in DNA: TGTGCCGCGAGCCTCCATGAAAATCCGGGACAGGGTACCTATGGCTACACCTTC. V usage is TRBV10-3 and J usage is TRBJ1-2, with 9 bases identical to TRBD1. V lost 11 bases and J lost 4; bases outside the gene matches: 23. Looked up from germline, CDR1 is ENHRY and CDR2 is SYGVKD. The CDR3 is 18 amino acids.

Ten or more counts support this clonotype. The rearrangement links TRBV4-3 to TRBJ1-1, with D perhaps TRBD1 (5 bases). Germline lookup yields CDR1 LGHNA and CDR2 YSLEER. Trimming pared 5 bases from V and 5 bases from J, leaving 15 bases between. The CDR3 sequence is 14 residues long. DNA of the CDR3: TGCGCCAGCAGCGCGGAAGGGGAAGGGACTGAAGCTTTCTTT. It specifies CASSAEGEGTEAFF.

This clonotype was observed a few times. This chain links TRBV6-5 with TRBJ2-1; D is possibly TRBD1 (8 bases). V was pared by 4 bases and J by 5 bases, with 12 bases between. The CDR3 spans 14 residues. Per the germline V gene, CDR1 is MNHEY and CDR2 is SVGAGI. The chain's CDR3 is CASSWTGRDNEQFF. The CDR3 DNA reads TGTGCCAGCAGTTGGACAGGGAGGGACAATGAGCAGTTCTTC.

A few counts support this clonotype. The V call is TRBV19, the J call TRBJ1-5; D unresolved. Germline-derived CDR1 and CDR2 are LNHDA and SQIVND (reference sequence). This CDR3 is 16 amino acids long. Between the trimmed V and J ends, which lost 6 bases and 7 bases, there was a span of 22 bases. In DNA, the CDR3 is TGTGCCAGTAGCCTGGGATACGTGGAGGGCGGGCAGCCCCAGCATTTT. Protein sequence: CASSLGYVEGGQPQHF.

A few counts support this clonotype. The genes are TRBV12-5 and TRBJ2-1; TRBD2 matches 12 bases. Trimming cost V 3 bases and J 5 bases; bases outside gene matches: 5. There are 16 residues in the CDR3. Per the germline V gene, CDR1 is LGHNT and CDR2 is FRNRAP. CDR3 in DNA: TGTGCTAGTGGTTTCCCTAGCGGGAGGGTCCACAATGAGCAGTTCTTC. The encoded protein is CASGFPSGRVHNEQFF. Using reference TRBV12-5 and TRBJ2-1 for the parts outside the CDR3, the full variable domain is DARVTQTPRHKVTEMGQEVTMRCQPILGHNTVFWYRQTMMQGLELLAYFRNRAPLDDSGMPKDRFSAEMPDATLATLKIQPSEPRDSAVYFCASGFPSGRVHNEQFFGPGTRLTVL.